The 12 T cell receptor beta chains presented below share a single source sample, sequenced in a study of CD8 T cells in Susac syndrome. RNA was extracted with the RNeasy kit, and a quantity of about 0.45 to 1 ug was reverse transcribed using random hexamers. TCRdb re-called the immunoSEQ multiplex PCR reads with MiXCR, one entry per CDR3 protein. The sample has around 70,000 distinct CDR3 sequences, around 95% seen once; the top ten hold about 0.6%. Input material: CD8+ T cells from PBMCs. Receptors were obtained from a human donor with multiple sclerosis.

This chain links TRBV24-1 with TRBJ1-1; D not resolved. This CDR3 has 14 amino acids. Germline lookup yields CDR1 KGHDR and CDR2 SFDVKD. V lost 4 bases and J lost 1, with 9 bases in between. The CDR3 sequence is CATSDSGGNTEAFF. In nucleotides, the CDR3 is TGTGCCACCAGTGACTCCGGCGGGAACACTGAAGCTTTCTTT.

The chain carries TRBV7-2 and TRBJ1-2; 8 positions agree with TRBD1. The ends lost 2 bases at V and 6 bases at J; junction bases unmatched: 5. There are 14 residues in the CDR3. The germline V gene has CDR1 SGHTA and CDR2 FQGNSA. CDR3 sequence: CASSLWQGADGYTF. As DNA, the CDR3 is TGTGCCAGCAGCTTATGGCAGGGGGCGGATGGCTACACCTTC.

The chain links TRBV20-1 to TRBJ1-2; TRBD1 agrees at 7 bases. V dropped 3 bases and J dropped 4; count of bases not matched to a gene: 14. Germline V gene data show CDR1 as DFQATT and CDR2 as SNEGSKA (reference sequence). There are 16 residues in the CDR3. Here the CDR3 DNA reads TGCAGTGCTAGCCCTTGGGGACAGAAATACCCCTATGGCTACACCTTC. Its protein is CSASPWGQKYPYGYTF.

J is TRBJ2-5 and V is TRBV20-1, with 8 bases fitting TRBD1. The V segment lost 0 bases and the J segment 5 bases; nucleotides outside the gene matches: 5. The CDR3 consists of 14 residues. In germline, CDR1 is DFQATT, CDR2 SNEGSKA (reference sequence). The CDR3, as DNA: TGCAGTGCTAGAGACGGACAGGGATCGGAGACCCAGTACTTC. Translating gives CSARDGQGSETQYF.

The CDR3 spells CASSLSAGSSYNEQFF. The DNA of the CDR3 is TGTGCCAGCAGCCTCTCTGCGGGGTCCTCCTACAATGAGCAGTTCTTC. V usage is TRBV7-9 and J usage is TRBJ2-1; maybe TRBD2 (6 bases). CDR1 is SEHNR and CDR2 is FQNEAQ in the germline V gene (reference sequence). Trimming left V 5 bases short and J 0 bases short, with 14 bases between. The CDR3 totals 16 residues.

The gene calls are TRBV20-1 and TRBJ2-1; 13 bases fit TRBD2. V was pared by 3 bases and J by 5 bases, with 4 bases of the junction left unmatched. Germline assignment: CDR1 DFQATT and CDR2 SNEGSKA (reference sequence). This CDR3 has 15 residues. This chain's CDR3 is CSARSTSGRHNEQFF. The CDR3 coding sequence is TGCAGTGCTAGGTCGACTAGCGGGAGGCACAATGAGCAGTTCTTC.

The rearrangement joins TRBV3-1 to TRBJ2-4; 8 bases are a match to TRBD1. Germline CDR1 reads LGHDT; CDR2 reads YNNKEL (reference sequence). V was clipped by 2 bases and J by 14 bases; unmatched bases: 11. This CDR3 contains 14 residues. This CDR3 reads CASSQPWGTGMKYF. The DNA for the CDR3 is TGTGCCAGCAGCCAACCCTGGGGGACAGGAATGAAGTACTTC. The whole variable domain, remainder taken from reference TRBV3-1 and TRBJ2-4, is DTAVSQTPKYLVTQMGNDKSIKCEQNLGHDTMYWYKQDSKKFLKIMFSYNNKELIINETVPNRFSPKSPDKAHLNLHINSLELGDSAVYFCASSQPWGTGMKYFGAGTRLSVL.

CDR3 sequence reads: CASSLPLTGGEDGYTF. The CDR3 DNA reads TGCGCCAGCAGCTTACCCCTAACAGGGGGAGAGGATGGCTACACCTTC. This rearrangement joins TRBV5-1 to TRBJ1-2; 8 nucleotides agree with TRBD1. The CDR3 length is 16 residues. The germline gives CDR1 SGHRS, CDR2 YFSETQ. The junction had 12 bases not matched to a gene; V was cut back by 2 bases and J by 6 bases.

This clonotype was seen just once. The J gene is TRBJ1-2, the V gene TRBV7-6; D unresolved. Germline V gives CDR1 SGHVS, CDR2 FNYEAQ. Trimming pared 5 bases from V and 4 bases from J, leaving 11 bases between. The CDR3 length is 13 residues. This CDR3 is CASSSYLRYGYTF. CDR3 bases: TGTGCCAGCAGCAGCTATTTACGCTATGGCTACACCTTC.

The chain carries TRBV27 and TRBJ1-5; 7 positions agree with TRBD1. The CDR3 sequence is 15 residues long. Germline loops: CDR1 MNHEY, CDR2 SMNVEV (reference sequence). Unmatched junction bases numbered 3, after V lost 2 bases and J lost 2 bases. The CDR3 nucleotides read TGTGCCAGCAGTTTAGGAGGGGGCGGCAATCAGCCCCAGCATTTT. This codes for CASSLGGGGNQPQHF.

The rearrangement uses TRBV11-1 and TRBJ2-7, with D possibly TRBD1 on 6 matching bases. The V and J ends lost 4 bases and 4 bases respectively, with 38 bases between them. CDR3 length: 22 residues. Germline V gene sequence: CDR1 SGHAT, CDR2 FQDESV (reference sequence). The CDR3 protein is CASSSPPALGALNEVDLYEQYF. The CDR3 DNA reads TGTGCCAGCAGCTCTCCGCCCGCTCTGGGGGCGTTGAACGAAGTCGACCTTTACGAGCAGTACTTC.

The chain combines TRBV24-1 with TRBJ2-2; perhaps TRBD2 as D (6 bases). This CDR3 is built from 14 residues. Germline CDR1 reads KGHDR; CDR2 reads SFDVKD. V was shortened by 3 bases and J by 5 bases, with 9 bases between the two germline ends. The CDR3 DNA sequence: TGTGCCACCAGTGATGGGACTGAAACCGGGGAGCTGTTTTTT. Residues: CATSDGTETGELFF.